One and the same sample provided the 9 T cell receptor beta chains below, sequenced in a study of human T cells and chemical hapten exposure. TCRdb itself ran the RACE reads through MiXCR, one entry per CDR3 protein. The sample has tens of thousands of distinct CDR3 sequences; more than 9.5% are singletons. Specified time point: patch test 1, 2 weeks after DPC sensitization. Treatment given: therapeutic diphenylcyclopropenone sensitization with weekly scalp DPC. Unfractionated whole blood was the source from which total RNA was extracted. This sample comprised whole blood, obtained in connection with sensitization to the hapten diphenylcyclopropenone (DPC). These receptors originate from a middle-aged woman with alopecia areata. Some clones in this sample may be carry-over from other donors' samples.

The V gene is TRBV30, the J gene TRBJ2-4; TRBD1 agrees at 7 bases. The CDR3 sequence is 13 residues long. CDR1 and CDR2 (germline): GTSNPN, SVGIG (reference sequence). The V and J ends lost 5 bases and 9 bases, in that order; junction bases with no gene match: 10. The CDR3: CAWARDSGGIQYF. The CDR3 DNA follows: TGTGCCTGGGCAAGGGACAGTGGAGGCATTCAGTACTTC.

This clonotype was detected a few times. The chain has TRBV7-9 and TRBJ2-1; the match to TRBD1 covers 7 bases. The germline V gene has CDR1 SEHNR and CDR2 FQNEAQ (reference sequence). With 5 bases clipped from V and 5 bases from J, the junction kept 6 bases outside the gene matches. This CDR3 spans 14 amino acids. The CDR3 nucleotides are TGTGCCAGCAGCGAGGTAGGGGGCCACAATGAGCAGTTCTTC. Amino acids: CASSEVGGHNEQFF.

This clonotype showed up many times. This chain uses TRBV29-1 with TRBJ2-5; D is unresolved. Germline V lookup: CDR1 SQVTM, CDR2 ANQGSEA. CDR3 length: 12 residues. V lost 2 bases to trimming and J lost 3 bases, with 7 bases between them. CDR3 bases: TGCAGCGTTGAACGCCTAGAAGAGACCCAGTACTTC. Residues: CSVERLEETQYF.

This clonotype was seen a few times. J is TRBJ1-5 and V is TRBV18; D might be TRBD1 (5 bases). CDR3 length equals 15 residues. Deletions cut 3 bases from V and 2 bases from J, with 11 bases between. CDR1 is KGHSH and CDR2 is LQKENI in the germline V gene. The CDR3 loop is CASSPVGQRNQPQHF. The CDR3 DNA is TGTGCCAGCTCACCCGTGGGGCAACGCAATCAGCCCCAGCATTTT.

The sample holds a few counts of this clonotype. The rearrangement joins TRBV18 to TRBJ2-5; D gene ambiguous. Trimming pared 4 bases from V and 1 base from J, leaving 13 bases between. Germline CDR1 is KGHSH and CDR2 is LQKENI. The CDR3 totals 15 residues. CDR3 in amino acids: CASSLAGNFQETQYF. The CDR3 DNA reads TGTGCCAGCTCACTTGCAGGAAACTTCCAAGAGACCCAGTACTTC.

This clonotype was seen repeatedly, ten times or more. The chain recombines TRBV12-3 or TRBV12-4 with TRBJ1-5, with 7 bases identical to TRBD1. The CDR3 consists of 13 residues. Unmatched junction bases numbered 5, after V lost 5 bases and J lost 7 bases. The CDR3 is CASSRDSGQPQHF. CDR3 sequence (DNA): TGTGCCAGCAGTAGGGACAGTGGACAGCCCCAGCATTTT.

The gene calls are TRBV28 and TRBJ2-3; 7 bases are shared with TRBD2. CDR1 and CDR2 (germline): MDHEN, SYDVKM. The CDR3 consists of 17 residues. Losses at the gene ends were 2 bases for V and 4 bases for J; bases not matched to a gene: 12. In DNA, the CDR3 is TGTGCCAGCAGTTTAGAGACCGGGACTAAAATCGCAGATACGCAGTATTTT. Residues: CASSLETGTKIADTQYF. Variable domain in full (rest from reference TRBV28 and TRBJ2-3): DVKVTQSSRYLVKRTGEKVFLECVQDMDHENMFWYRQDPGLGLRLIYFSYDVKMKEKGDIPEGYSVSREKKERFSLILESASTNQTSMYLCASSLETGTKIADTQYFGPGTRLTVL.

V usage is TRBV5-1 and J usage is TRBJ2-5; D is ambiguous. Trimming shortened V by 4 bases and J by 1 base, and 11 bases separated the two germline ends. Per germline, CDR1 SGHRS and CDR2 YFSETQ. The CDR3 is made up of 14 amino acids. The CDR3 region is CASSPQTFQETQYF. The CDR3 coding sequence is TGCGCCAGCAGCCCTCAGACATTCCAAGAGACCCAGTACTTC.

This clonotype came up many times. This chain connects TRBV13 to TRBJ2-2; D possibly corresponds to TRBD1 (6 bases). The CDR3 totals 19 residues. CDR1 is PRHDT, CDR2 FYEKMQ, per germline (reference sequence). V lost 0 bases to trimming and J lost 1 base, with 18 bases between them. CDR3 amino acids: CASSLGRALTGLNTGELFF. In DNA form, the CDR3 reads TGTGCCAGCAGCTTAGGCCGGGCCCTCACAGGGCTGAACACCGGGGAGCTGTTTTTT. Filled out from reference TRBV13 and TRBJ2-2, the complete variable domain reads AAGVIQSPRHLIKEKRETATLKCYPIPRHDTVYWYQQGPGQDPQFLISFYEKMQSDKGSIPDRFSAQQFSDYHSELNMSSLELGDSALYFCASSLGRALTGLNTGELFFGEGSRLTVL.